The rows below give T cell receptor beta chains drawn from one sample of a study of OX40 agonist ivuxolimab in advanced cancers. Only in-frame clones appear in the TCRdb table, and some are missing; sequencing was by immunoSEQ multiplex PCR. The repertoire consists of around 75,000 clones, with approximately 88% occurring once and the leading ten covering 10%. Specimen: CD4+ or CD8+ T cells sorted from blood, collected in a trial of the OX40 agonist ivuxolimab. All receptors come from an adult with an advanced solid tumor such as melanoma, head and neck, liver or kidney cancer. The CDR3 runs from the conserved cysteine through the conserved F or W. The D gene is left open where the match is weak. Rows give clone size only sometimes, using once, few, many, or a class for an expanded clone.

14,TRBJ2-7,.,TRBV5-6,TRBD1,TGTGCCAGCAGCTTGGAACAGGGGGCAGGCGAGCAGTACTTC,CASSLEQGAGEQYF
15,TRBJ2-3,.,TRBV6-6,.,TGTGCCAGCAGTTCCGTGACAGGTTACACAGATACGCAGTATTTT,CASSSVTGYTDTQYF
15,TRBJ1-4,.,TRBV18,.,TGTGCCAGCTCAACAACGCTTTCAACTAATGAAAAACTGTTTTTT,CASSTTLSTNEKLFF
14,TRBJ2-2,.,TRBV2,.,TGTGCCAGCAGAGGCATTATTGGCACCGGGGAGCTGTTTTTT,CASRGIIGTGELFF
15,TRBJ2-1,.,TRBV7-2,TRBD2,TGTGCCAGCAGCTCCAGAGGAGCGGGAAACAATGAGCAGTTCTTC,CASSSRGAGNNEQFF
15,TRBJ1-1,.,TRBV18,.,TGTGCCAGCTCACTAGAAACAGGAGGGGGGACTGAAGCTTTCTTT,CASSLETGGGTEAFF
15,TRBJ1-6,.,TRBV6-5,TRBD1,TGTGCCAGCAGTTGGGACAGGGTCGGGAATTCACCCCTCCACTTT,CASSWDRVGNSPLHF
12,TRBJ2-5,.,TRBV2,.,TGTGCCAGCAGTGGTAGATCGGAGACCCAGTACTTC,CASSGRSETQYF
15,TRBJ2-4,once,TRBV6-1,.,TGTGCCAGCAGTGAGAATAATGGGGACAAAAACATTCAGTACTTC,CASSENNGDKNIQYF
12,TRBJ2-3,.,TRBV2,.,TGTGCCAGCTTTGCTAGCACAGATACGCAGTATTTT,CASFASTDTQYF
15,TRBJ1-6,.,TRBV9,TRBD1,TGTGCCAGCAGCCCCCGACAGGGAGTAAATTCACCCCTCCACTTT,CASSPRQGVNSPLHF
15,TRBJ1-1,.,TRBV15,TRBD1,TGTGCCACCAGCGGTGGGGGGACAGCCAACACTGAAGCTTTCTTT,CATSGGGTANTEAFF
11,TRBJ1-1,.,TRBV2,.,TGTGCCAGCAGTGAAAATTTTGAAGCTTTCTTT,CASSENFEAFF
14,TRBJ2-5,.,TRBV6-5,.,TGTGCCAGCAGTTACTCTCCTAGCCAAGAGACCCAGTACTTC,CASSYSPSQETQYF
13,TRBJ2-1,.,TRBV9,.,TGTGCCAGCAGCGAGTGGAGGGGCTATGAGCAGTTCTTC,CASSEWRGYEQFF
15,TRBJ2-7,.,TRBV19,TRBD2,TGTGCCAGTAGTATAGAGGCTAGCGGGACGTACGAGCAGTACTTC,CASSIEASGTYEQYF
15,TRBJ2-5,.,TRBV7-9,.,TGTGCCAGCAGCTTAGTGGGCAGGGACCAAGAGACCCAGTACTTC,CASSLVGRDQETQYF
15,TRBJ2-2,.,TRBV9,TRBD2,TGTGCCAGCAGCCCCCGGGGGGGATACACCGGGGAGCTGTTTTTT,CASSPRGGYTGELFF
18,TRBJ2-7,.,TRBV5-1,TRBD1,TGCGCCAGCAGCTGGGGTGATCTCTCAGGGGGCGTAGGAGGCGAGCAGTACTTC,CASSWGDLSGGVGGEQYF
14,TRBJ2-2,.,TRBV28,.,TGTGCCAGCAGTTTCCCCCTGAACACCGGGGAGCTGTTTTTT,CASSFPLNTGELFF
14,TRBJ1-4,.,TRBV6-5,.,TGTGCCAGCAGTCGACAGATGAGGGCCGAAAAACTGTTTTTT,CASSRQMRAEKLFF
13,TRBJ1-5,.,TRBV4-1,.,TGCGCCAGCAGCTTAGCCACGGACCAGCCCCAGCATTTT,CASSLATDQPQHF
13,TRBJ2-3,.,TRBV10-3,.,TGTGCCACCATGGGGGCGGGAGTGGATACGCAGTATTTT,CATMGAGVDTQYF
16,TRBJ2-2,.,TRBV2,TRBD1,TGTGCCAGCAGTGTCGAGGGACAGCTGAACACCGGGGAGCTGTTTTTT,CASSVEGQLNTGELFF
15,TRBJ1-1,.,TRBV5-1,.,TGCGCCAGCAGCGATCCACAGGCCGGGAGCACTGAAGCTTTCTTT,CASSDPQAGSTEAFF
13,TRBJ2-7,.,TRBV6-1,.,TGTGCCACCCGACAGGCGAGCTCCTACGAGCAGTACTTC,CATRQASSYEQYF